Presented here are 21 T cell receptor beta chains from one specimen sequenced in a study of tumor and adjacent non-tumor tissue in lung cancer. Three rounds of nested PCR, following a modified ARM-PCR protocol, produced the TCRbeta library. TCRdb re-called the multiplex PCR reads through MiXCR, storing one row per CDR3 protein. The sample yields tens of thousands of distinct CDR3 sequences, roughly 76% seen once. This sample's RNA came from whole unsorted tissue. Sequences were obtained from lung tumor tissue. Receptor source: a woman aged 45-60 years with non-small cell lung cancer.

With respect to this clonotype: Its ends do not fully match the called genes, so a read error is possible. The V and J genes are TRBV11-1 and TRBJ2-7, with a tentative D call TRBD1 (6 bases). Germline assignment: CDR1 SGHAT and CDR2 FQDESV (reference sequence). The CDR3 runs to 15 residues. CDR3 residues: CASSLRNRDEFEQYF. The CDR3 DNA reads TGTGCCAGCAGCTTAAGGAACAGGGACGAGTTCGAGCAGTATTTC.

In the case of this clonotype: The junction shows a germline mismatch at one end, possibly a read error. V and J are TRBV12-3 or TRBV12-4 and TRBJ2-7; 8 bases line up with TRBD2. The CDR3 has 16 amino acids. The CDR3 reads CASSTRAGDLPYEQYF. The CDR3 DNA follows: TGTGCCAGCAGTACCCGAGCGGGAGACCTACCCTATGAGCAGTATTTC.

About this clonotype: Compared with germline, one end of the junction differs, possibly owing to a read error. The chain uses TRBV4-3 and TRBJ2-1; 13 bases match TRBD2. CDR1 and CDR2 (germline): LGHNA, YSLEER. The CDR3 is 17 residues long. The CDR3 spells CASSKTSGLAGTHEQLF. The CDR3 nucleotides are TGCGCCAGCAGCAAGACTTCGGGACTAGCGGGAACCCATGAGCAGTTATTC.

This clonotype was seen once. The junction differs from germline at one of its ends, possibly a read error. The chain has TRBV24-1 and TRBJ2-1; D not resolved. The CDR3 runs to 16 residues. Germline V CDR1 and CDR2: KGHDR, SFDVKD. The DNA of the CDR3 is TGTGTCACCAGTAAGGTCAGCAGCAGATCCTACAATGAACAGTTCTTC. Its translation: CVTSKVSSRSYNEQFF.

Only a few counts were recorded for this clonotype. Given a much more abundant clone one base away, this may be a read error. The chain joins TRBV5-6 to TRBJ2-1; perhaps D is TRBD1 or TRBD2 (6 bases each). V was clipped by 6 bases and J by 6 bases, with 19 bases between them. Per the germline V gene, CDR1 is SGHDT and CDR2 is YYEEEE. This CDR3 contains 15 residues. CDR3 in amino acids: CASNPIGGPSNEQFF. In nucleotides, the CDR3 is TGTGCCAGCAACCCTATCGGGGGCCCCAGCAATGAGCAGTTCTTC.

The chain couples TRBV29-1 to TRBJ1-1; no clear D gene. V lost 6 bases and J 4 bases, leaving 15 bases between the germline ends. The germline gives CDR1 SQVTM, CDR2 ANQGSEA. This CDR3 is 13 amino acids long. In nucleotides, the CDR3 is TGCAGCGTCATGACGGGGTCGATCACTGAAGCTTTCTTT. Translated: CSVMTGSITEAFF.

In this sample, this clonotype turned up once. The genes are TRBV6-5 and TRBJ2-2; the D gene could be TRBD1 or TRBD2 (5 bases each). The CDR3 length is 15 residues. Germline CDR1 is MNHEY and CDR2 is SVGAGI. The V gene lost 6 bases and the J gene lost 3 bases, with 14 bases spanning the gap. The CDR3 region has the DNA TGTGCCAGCAGAACTGGGACCACAGACACCGGGGAGCTGTTTTTT. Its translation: CASRTGTTDTGELFF.

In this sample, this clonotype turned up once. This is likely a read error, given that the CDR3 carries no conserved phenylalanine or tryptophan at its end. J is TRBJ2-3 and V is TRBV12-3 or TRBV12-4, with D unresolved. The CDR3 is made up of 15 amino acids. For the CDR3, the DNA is TGTGTCGGCAGTTTAGAGACACTAAGCACAGATACGCAGTATATT. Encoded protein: CVGSLETLSTDTQYI.

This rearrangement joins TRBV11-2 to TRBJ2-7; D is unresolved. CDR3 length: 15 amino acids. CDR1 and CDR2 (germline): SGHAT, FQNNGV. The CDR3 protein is CISSPWAIGSYEQYF. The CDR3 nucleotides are TGTATCAGCAGCCCTTGGGCTATCGGCTCCTACGAGCAGTACTTC.

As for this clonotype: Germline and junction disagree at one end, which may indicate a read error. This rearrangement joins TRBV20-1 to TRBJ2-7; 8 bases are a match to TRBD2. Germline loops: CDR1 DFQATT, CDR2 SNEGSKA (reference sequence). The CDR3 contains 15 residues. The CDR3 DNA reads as TGCAGTGCTAGGGGGATTAGCGGGAACACCTACGAGCAGTATTTC. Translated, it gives CSARGISGNTYEQYF.

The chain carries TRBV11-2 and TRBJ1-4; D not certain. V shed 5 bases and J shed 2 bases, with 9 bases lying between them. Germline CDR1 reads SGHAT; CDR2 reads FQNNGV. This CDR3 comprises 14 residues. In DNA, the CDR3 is TGTGCCAGCAGCCTTGATAGCACTAATGAAAAACTGTTTTTT. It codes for CASSLDSTNEKLFF.

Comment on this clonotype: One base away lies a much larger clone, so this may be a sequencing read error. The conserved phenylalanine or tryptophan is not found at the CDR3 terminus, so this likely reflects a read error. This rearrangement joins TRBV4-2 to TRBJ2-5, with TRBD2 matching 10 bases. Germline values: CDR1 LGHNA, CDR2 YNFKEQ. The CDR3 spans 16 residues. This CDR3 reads CASSQLLAGNQEAQYL. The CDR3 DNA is TGTGCCAGCAGCCAATTACTAGCGGGGAACCAAGAGGCCCAGTACCTC.

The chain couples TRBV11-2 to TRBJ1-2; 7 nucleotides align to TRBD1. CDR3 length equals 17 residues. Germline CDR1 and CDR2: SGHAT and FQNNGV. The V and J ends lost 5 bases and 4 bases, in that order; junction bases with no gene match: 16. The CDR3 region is CASSVVVHNRGFYGYTF. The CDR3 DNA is TGTGCCAGCAGCGTAGTGGTCCACAACAGGGGCTTCTATGGCTACACCTTC.

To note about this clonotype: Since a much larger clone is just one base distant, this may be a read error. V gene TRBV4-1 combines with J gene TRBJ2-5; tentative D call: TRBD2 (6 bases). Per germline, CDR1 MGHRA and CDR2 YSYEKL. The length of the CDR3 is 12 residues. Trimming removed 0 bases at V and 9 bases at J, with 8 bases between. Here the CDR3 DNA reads TGCGCCAGCAGCCAAGATAGGGAGGCCCAGTACTTC. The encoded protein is CASSQDREAQYF.

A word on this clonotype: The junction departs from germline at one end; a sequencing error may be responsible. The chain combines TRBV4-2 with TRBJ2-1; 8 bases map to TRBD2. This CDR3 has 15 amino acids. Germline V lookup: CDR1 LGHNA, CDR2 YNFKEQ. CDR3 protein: CVSSQRTSGGAEQFF. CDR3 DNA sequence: TGTGTCAGCAGCCAACGAACTAGCGGAGGCGCTGAGCAGTTCTTC.

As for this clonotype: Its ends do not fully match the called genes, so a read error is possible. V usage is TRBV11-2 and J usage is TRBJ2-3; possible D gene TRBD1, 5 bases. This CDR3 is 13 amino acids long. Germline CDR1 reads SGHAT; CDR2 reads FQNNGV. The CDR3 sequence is CASSSGGACTQYF. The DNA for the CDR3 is TGTGCTAGCAGCTCAGGTGGGGCATGTACGCAGTATTTT.

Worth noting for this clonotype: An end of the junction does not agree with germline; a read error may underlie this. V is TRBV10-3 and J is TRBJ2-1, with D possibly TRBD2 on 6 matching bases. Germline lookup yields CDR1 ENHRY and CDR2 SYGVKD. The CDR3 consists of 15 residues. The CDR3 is CAISEPSEKRNEEFF. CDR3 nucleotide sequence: TGTGCCATCAGTGAACCTAGCGAGAAGCGGAATGAGGAGTTCTTC.

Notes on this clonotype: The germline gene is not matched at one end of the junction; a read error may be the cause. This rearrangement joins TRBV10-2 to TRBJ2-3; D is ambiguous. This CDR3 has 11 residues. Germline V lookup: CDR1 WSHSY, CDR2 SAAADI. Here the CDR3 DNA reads TGCGCCAGCAGTGGGGTAGATACGCAATATTTT. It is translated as CASSGVDTQYF.

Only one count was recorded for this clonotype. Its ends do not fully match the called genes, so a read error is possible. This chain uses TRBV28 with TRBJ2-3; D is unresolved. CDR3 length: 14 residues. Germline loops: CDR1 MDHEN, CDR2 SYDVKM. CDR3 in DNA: TGTGCCGGCAGTTTATCACCGAACACAGAAACGCACTATTTT. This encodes CAGSLSPNTETHYF.

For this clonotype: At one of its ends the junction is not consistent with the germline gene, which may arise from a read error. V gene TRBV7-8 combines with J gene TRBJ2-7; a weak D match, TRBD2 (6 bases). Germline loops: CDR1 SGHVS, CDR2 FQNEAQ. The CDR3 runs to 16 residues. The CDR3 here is CVSSLGSIGSGFEQYF. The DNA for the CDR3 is TGTGTCAGCAGCTTAGGAAGTATCGGGAGTGGTTTCGAGCAGTACTTC.

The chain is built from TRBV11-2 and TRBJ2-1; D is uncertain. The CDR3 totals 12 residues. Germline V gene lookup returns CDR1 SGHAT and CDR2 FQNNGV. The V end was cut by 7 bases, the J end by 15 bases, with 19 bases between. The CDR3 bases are TGTGCCAGCATGGGATTACCTGAGGAACGGTTCTTC. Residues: CASMGLPEERFF.